The T cell receptor beta chain described here comes from a study of shared clonotypes between healthy human individuals. Naive CD8 cells were CD45RO-negative, positively selected for CCR7, excluding terminally differentiated effector memory CD45RA+ cells. The repertoire was sequenced with immunoSEQ multiplex PCR; TCRdb's copy has only in-frame clones and lacks some. The sample records about 2,100,000 clones, more than 85% being singletons. The CDR3 has 13 amino acids. Germline CDR1 reads SGHDT; CDR2 reads YYEEEE. J lost 3 bases, V lost 7 bases, and 5 bases had no gene match. The clonotype originates from a man between 18 and 35 years old in good health. Some clones in this sample may be carry-over from other donors' samples. Sample: naive CD8+ T cells from PBMCs. This chain joins TRBV5-6 and TRBJ2-7; 9 nucleotides agree with TRBD2. CDR3 region: CASLSGSNYEQYF. DNA for the CDR3: TGTGCCAGCCTTAGCGGGAGTAACTACGAGCAGTACTTC.